Below, one TCR beta chain is given with its context. The data derive from a study of Ad26.COV2.S vaccination and SARS-CoV-2 variants. This CDR3 spans 11 amino acids. From germline, CDR1 is DFQATT and CDR2 SNEGSKA (reference sequence). Sequenced by immunoSEQ multiplex PCR; TCRdb stores in-frame clones only, minus some. The data contain 430,000 or so clones, roughly 89% of them singletons. Treatment in this sample: roughly 18 received Ad26.COV2.S at low or high dose, single or two shots; about five received placebo; per-sample allocation not given. The investigators took samples on day 63 after the first vaccine or placebo injection.

The chain links TRBV20-1 to TRBJ1-1, with D unclear. Here the sequenced sample was peripheral blood, taken in a trial of Ad26.COV2.S vaccine versus placebo. This TCR came from a person aged 18-60 years who received the Ad26.COV2.S COVID-19 vaccine or a placebo. The CDR3 sequence is CGLKGGTEAFF. The CDR3 DNA reads as TGCGGACTTAAAGGCGGCACTGAAGCTTTCTTT.